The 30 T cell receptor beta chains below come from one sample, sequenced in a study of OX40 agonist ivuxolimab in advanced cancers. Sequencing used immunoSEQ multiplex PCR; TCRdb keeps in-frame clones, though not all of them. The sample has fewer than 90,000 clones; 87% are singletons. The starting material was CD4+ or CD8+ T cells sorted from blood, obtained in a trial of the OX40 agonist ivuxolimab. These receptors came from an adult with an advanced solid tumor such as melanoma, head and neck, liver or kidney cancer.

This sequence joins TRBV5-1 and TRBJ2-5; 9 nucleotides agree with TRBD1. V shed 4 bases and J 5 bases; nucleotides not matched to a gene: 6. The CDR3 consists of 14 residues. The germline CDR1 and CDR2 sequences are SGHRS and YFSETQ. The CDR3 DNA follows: TGCGCCAGCAGCCCGGGACAGGGAAGGGAGACCCAGTACTTC. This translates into CASSPGQGRETQYF.

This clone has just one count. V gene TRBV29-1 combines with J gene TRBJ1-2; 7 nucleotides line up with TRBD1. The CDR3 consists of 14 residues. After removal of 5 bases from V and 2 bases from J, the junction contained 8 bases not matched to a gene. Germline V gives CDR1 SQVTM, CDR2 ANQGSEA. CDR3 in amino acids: CSVSVTGQNYGYTF. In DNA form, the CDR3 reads TGCAGCGTTTCGGTAACGGGACAGAACTATGGCTACACCTTC. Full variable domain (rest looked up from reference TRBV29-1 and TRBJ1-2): SAVISQKPSRDICQRGTSLTIQCQVDSQVTMMFWYRQQPGQSLTLIATANQGSEATYESGFVIDKFPISRPNLTFSTLTVSNMSPEDSSIYLCSVSVTGQNYGYTFGSGTRLTVV.

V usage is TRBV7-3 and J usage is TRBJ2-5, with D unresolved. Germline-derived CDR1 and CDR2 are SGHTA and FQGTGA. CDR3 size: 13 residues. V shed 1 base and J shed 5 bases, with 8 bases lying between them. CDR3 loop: CASSLIVSETQYF. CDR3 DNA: TGTGCCAGCAGCTTAATAGTCAGTGAGACCCAGTACTTC.

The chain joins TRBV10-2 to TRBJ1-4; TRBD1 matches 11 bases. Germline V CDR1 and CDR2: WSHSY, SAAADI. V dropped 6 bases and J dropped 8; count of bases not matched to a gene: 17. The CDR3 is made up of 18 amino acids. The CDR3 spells CASREPGQGVSVREKLFF. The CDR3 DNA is TGCGCCAGCAGAGAACCGGGACAGGGGGTTTCGGTGAGGGAAAAACTGTTTTTT.

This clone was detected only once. The chain's CDR3 is CASSGGGQTSGNTIYF. The CDR3, as DNA: TGTGCCAGCAGTGGCGGTGGGCAGACCTCTGGAAACACCATATATTTT. The V and J genes are TRBV2 and TRBJ1-3; D unresolved. The germline gives CDR1 SNHLY, CDR2 FYNNEI. The V gene lost 4 bases and the J gene lost 0 bases, with 13 bases spanning the gap. The CDR3 consists of 16 residues.

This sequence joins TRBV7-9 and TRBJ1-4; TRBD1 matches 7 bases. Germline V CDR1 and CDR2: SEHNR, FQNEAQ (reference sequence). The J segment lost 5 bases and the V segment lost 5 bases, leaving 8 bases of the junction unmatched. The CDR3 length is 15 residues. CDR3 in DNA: TGTGCCAGCAGCACCCACCTGGGACAGAATGAAAAACTGTTTTTT. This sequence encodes CASSTHLGQNEKLFF.

Written as DNA, the CDR3 is TGTGCCAGCAGCCAAGAAGGAGCCAGCCCGAGTGGGGAGCTGTTTTTT. It specifies CASSQEGASPSGELFF. The chain uses TRBV4-2 and TRBJ2-2; D gene uncertain. V lost 0 bases and J lost 8, with 16 bases in between. Germline-derived CDR1 and CDR2 are LGHNA and YNFKEQ. This CDR3 is built from 16 residues.

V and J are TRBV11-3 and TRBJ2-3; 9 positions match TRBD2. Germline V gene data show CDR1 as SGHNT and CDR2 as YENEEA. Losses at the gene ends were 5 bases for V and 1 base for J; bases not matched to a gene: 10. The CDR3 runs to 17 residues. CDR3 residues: CASSPSPASGGTDTQYF. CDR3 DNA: TGTGCCAGCAGCCCATCCCCCGCTAGCGGGGGCACAGATACGCAGTATTTT.

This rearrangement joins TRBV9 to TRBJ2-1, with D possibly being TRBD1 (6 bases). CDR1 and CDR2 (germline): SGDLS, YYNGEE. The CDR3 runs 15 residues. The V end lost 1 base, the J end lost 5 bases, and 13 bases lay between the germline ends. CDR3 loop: CASSVTGWENNEQFF. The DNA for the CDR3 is TGTGCCAGCAGCGTAACAGGGTGGGAAAACAATGAGCAGTTCTTC.

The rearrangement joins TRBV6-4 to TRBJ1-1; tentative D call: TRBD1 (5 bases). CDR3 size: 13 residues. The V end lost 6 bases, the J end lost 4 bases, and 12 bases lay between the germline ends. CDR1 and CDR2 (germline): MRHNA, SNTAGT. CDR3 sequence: CASSTGLGTEAFF. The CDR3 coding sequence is TGTGCCAGCAGCACGGGGCTGGGCACTGAAGCTTTCTTT.

The DNA for the CDR3 is TGTGCCAGCTCACCGGGACTAGCGAGGAGGAACACCGGGGAGCTGTTTTTT. It yields the protein CASSPGLARRNTGELFF. The chain couples TRBV18 to TRBJ2-2; TRBD2 matches 10 bases. Germline assignment: CDR1 KGHSH and CDR2 LQKENI. This CDR3 has 17 amino acids. V gave up 3 bases and J gave up 1 base; unmatched junction bases: 5. Complete variable domain (other parts from reference TRBV18 and TRBJ2-2): NAGVMQNPRHLVRRRGQEARLRCSPMKGHSHVYWYRQLPEEGLKFMVYLQKENIIDESGMPKERFSAEFPKEGPSILRIQQVVRGDSAAYFCASSPGLARRNTGELFFGEGSRLTVL.

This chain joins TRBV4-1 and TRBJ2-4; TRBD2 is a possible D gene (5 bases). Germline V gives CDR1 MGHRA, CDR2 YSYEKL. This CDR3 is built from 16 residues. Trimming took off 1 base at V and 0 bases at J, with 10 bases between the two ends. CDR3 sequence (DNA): TGCGCCAGCAGCCAAGGGTTTCGGGGAGCCAAAAACATTCAGTACTTC. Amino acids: CASSQGFRGAKNIQYF.

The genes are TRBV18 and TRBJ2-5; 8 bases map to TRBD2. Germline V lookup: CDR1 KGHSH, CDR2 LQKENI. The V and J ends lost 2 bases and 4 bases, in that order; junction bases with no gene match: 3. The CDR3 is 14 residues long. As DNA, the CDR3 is TGTGCCAGCTCACCAGGGCTAGCGGGAGAGACCCAGTACTTC. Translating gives CASSPGLAGETQYF.

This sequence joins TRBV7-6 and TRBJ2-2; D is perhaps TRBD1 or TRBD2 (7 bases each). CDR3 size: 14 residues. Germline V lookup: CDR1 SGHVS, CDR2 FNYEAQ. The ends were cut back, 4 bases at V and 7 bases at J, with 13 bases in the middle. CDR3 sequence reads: CASSWQGGDGELFF. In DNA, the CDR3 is TGTGCCAGCAGCTGGCAGGGGGGGGACGGGGAGCTGTTTTTT.

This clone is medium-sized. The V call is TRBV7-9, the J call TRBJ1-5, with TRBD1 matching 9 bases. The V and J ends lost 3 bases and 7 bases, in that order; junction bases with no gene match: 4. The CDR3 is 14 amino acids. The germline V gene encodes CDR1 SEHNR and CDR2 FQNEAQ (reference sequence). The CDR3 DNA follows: TGTGCCAGCAGCTTCACAGGGGGCGAGCAGCCCCAGCATTTT. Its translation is CASSFTGGEQPQHF.

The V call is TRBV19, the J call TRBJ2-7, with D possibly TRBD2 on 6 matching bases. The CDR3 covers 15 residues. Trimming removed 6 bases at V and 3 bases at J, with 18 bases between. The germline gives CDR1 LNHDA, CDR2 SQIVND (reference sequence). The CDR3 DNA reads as TGTGCCAGTAGCTCCCCCGGCGCGGGGAACTACGAGCAGTACTTC. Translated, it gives CASSSPGAGNYEQYF.

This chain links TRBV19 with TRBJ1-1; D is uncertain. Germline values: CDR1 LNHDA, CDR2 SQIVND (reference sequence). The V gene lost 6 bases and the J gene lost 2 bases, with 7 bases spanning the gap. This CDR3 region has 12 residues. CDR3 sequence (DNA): TGTGCCAGTAGACGGACCAACACTGAAGCTTTCTTT. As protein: CASRRTNTEAFF.

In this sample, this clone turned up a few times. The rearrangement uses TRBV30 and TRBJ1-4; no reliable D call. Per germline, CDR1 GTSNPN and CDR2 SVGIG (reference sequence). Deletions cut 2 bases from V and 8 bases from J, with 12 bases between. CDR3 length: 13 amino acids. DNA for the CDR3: TGTGCCTGGAGTAGGGTCTTGGAAGAAAAACTGTTTTTT. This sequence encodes CAWSRVLEEKLFF.

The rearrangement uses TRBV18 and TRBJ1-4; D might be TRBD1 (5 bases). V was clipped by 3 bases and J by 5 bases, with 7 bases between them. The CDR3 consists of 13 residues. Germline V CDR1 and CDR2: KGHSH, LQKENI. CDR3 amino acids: CASSPRGNEKLFF. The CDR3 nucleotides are TGTGCCAGCTCACCCCGGGGGAATGAAAAACTGTTTTTT.

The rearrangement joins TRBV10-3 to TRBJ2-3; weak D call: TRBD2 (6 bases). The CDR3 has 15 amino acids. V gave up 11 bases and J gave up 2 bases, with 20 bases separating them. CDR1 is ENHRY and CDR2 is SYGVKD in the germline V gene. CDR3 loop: CASTGGASNTDTQYF. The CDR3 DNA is TGTGCCTCCACCGGGGGAGCGTCTAACACAGATACGCAGTATTTT.

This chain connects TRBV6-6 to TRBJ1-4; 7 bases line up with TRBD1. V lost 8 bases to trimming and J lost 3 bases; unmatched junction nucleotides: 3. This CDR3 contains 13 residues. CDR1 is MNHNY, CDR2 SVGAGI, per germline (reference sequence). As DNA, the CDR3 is TGTGCCAGCTCAGGGGGTGCTAATGAAAAACTGTTTTTT. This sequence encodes CASSGGANEKLFF.

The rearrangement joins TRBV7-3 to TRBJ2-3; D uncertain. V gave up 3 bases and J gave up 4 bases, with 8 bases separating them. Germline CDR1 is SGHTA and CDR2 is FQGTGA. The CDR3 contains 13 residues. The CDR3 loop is CASSLALPDTQYF. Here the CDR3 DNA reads TGTGCCAGCAGCTTGGCTCTCCCAGATACGCAGTATTTT.

CDR3: CASSVGGVGTEAFF. CDR3 coding DNA: TGTGCCAGCAGCGTAGGAGGGGTTGGCACTGAAGCTTTCTTT. V and J are TRBV9 and TRBJ1-1; D possibly corresponds to TRBD1 (5 bases). Deletions cut 0 bases from V and 4 bases from J, with 10 bases between. The length of the CDR3 is 14 residues. Germline CDR1 reads SGDLS; CDR2 reads YYNGEE.

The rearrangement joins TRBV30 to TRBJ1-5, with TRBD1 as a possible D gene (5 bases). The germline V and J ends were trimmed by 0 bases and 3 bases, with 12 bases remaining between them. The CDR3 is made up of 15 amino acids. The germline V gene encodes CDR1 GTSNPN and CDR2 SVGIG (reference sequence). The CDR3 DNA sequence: TGTGCCTGGAGTGTACGGGGGGTAGACAATCAGCCCCAGCATTTT. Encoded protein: CAWSVRGVDNQPQHF. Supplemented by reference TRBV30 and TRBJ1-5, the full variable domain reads SQTIHQWPATLVQPVGSPLSLECTVEGTSNPNLYWYRQAAGRGLQLLFYSVGIGQISSEVPQNLSASRPQDRQFILSSKKLLLSDSGFYLCAWSVRGVDNQPQHFGDGTRLSIL.

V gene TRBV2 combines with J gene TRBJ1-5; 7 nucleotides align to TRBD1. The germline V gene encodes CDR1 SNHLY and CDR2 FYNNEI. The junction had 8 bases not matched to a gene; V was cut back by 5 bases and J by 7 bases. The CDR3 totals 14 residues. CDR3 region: CASSQDRIDQPQHF. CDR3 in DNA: TGTGCCAGCAGTCAGGACAGGATAGACCAGCCCCAGCATTTT.

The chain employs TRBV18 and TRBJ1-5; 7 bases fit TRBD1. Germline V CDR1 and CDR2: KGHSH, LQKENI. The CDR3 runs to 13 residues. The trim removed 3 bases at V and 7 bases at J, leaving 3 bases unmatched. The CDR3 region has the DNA TGTGCCAGCTCACCTGACAGGGCCCAGCCCCAGCATTTT. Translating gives CASSPDRAQPQHF.

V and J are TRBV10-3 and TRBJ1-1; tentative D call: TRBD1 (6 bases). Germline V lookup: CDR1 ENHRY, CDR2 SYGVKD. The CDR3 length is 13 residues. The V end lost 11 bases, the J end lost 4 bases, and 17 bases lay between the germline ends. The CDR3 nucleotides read TGTGCCTCCCAAGGGGGGGGTGTCACTGAAGCTTTCTTT. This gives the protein CASQGGGVTEAFF.

CDR3 amino acids: CASSSLQGEFQPQHF. For the CDR3, the DNA is TGTGCCAGCAGTTCGTTACAGGGAGAATTTCAGCCCCAGCATTTT. The chain is built from TRBV6-6 and TRBJ1-5; weak D call: TRBD1 (6 bases). CDR3 size: 15 residues. Germline V gene data show CDR1 as MNHNY and CDR2 as SVGAGI (reference sequence). Trimming shortened V by 4 bases and J by 6 bases, and 16 bases separated the two germline ends.

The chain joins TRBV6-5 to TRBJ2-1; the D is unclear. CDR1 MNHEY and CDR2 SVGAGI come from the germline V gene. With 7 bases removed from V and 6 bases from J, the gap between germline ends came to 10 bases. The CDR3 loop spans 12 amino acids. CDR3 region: CASTGFRNEQFF. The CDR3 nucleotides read TGTGCCAGCACGGGTTTTCGCAATGAGCAGTTCTTC.

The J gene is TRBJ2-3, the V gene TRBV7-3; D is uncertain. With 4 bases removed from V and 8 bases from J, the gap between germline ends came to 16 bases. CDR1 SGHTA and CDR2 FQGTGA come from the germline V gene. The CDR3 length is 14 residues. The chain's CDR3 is CASSSNLGTGTQYF. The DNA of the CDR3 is TGTGCCAGCAGCTCCAACCTAGGCACCGGTACGCAGTATTTT.